This TCR beta chain originates from a study of blood T cell repertoires in COVID-19. Assay used: immunoSEQ multiplex PCR; TCRdb lists only in-frame clones, some missing. The data contain just over 75,000 clones, more than 70% of them singletons. V was clipped by 5 bases and J by 8 bases, with 9 bases between them. Per the germline V gene, CDR1 is SGHTA and CDR2 is FQGTGA. The CDR3 runs to 11 residues. This chain links TRBV7-3 with TRBJ1-2; D is ambiguous. Sequences were obtained from peripheral blood. This clonotype was sampled from a man between 60 and 70 years old with active or convalescent COVID-19. The CDR3 nucleotides read TGTGCCAGCAGCACCACACAGGGCTACACCTTC. Its protein product is CASSTTQGYTF.